The 21 T cell receptor beta chains listed next were all sequenced from one sample in a study of OX40 agonist ivuxolimab in advanced cancers. The repertoire was sequenced with immunoSEQ multiplex PCR; TCRdb's copy has only in-frame clones and lacks some. The profile shows 55,000 to 70,000 clones, roughly 87% of them singletons. The sequenced sample was CD4+ or CD8+ T cells sorted from blood, obtained in a trial of the OX40 agonist ivuxolimab. The origin of the receptors is an adult with an advanced solid tumor such as melanoma, head and neck, liver or kidney cancer.

The chain couples TRBV4-1 to TRBJ1-2; no definite D call. CDR3 length: 13 amino acids. Between the trimmed V and J ends, which lost 0 bases and 7 bases, there was a span of 9 bases. Per the germline V gene, CDR1 is MGHRA and CDR2 is YSYEKL. Written as DNA, the CDR3 is TGCGCCAGCAGCCAAGATCGCCGGTTTGGCTACACCTTC. Amino acids: CASSQDRRFGYTF.

V and J are TRBV29-1 and TRBJ2-1; D ambiguous. Trimming removed 4 bases at V and 2 bases at J, with 6 bases between. Germline V gives CDR1 SQVTM, CDR2 ANQGSEA. The CDR3 has 12 residues. As DNA, the CDR3 is TGCAGCGTTGTGGGTACCTACAATGAGCAGTTCTTC. Its translation is CSVVGTYNEQFF.

This clone was counted once. V and J are TRBV5-6 and TRBJ2-2, with D possibly TRBD1 on 5 matching bases. CDR1 and CDR2 from the germline V gene are SGHDT and YYEEEE. The CDR3 extends over 14 amino acids. The germline V and J ends were trimmed by 5 bases and 6 bases, with 14 bases remaining between them. The CDR3, as DNA: TGTGCCAGCAGACTTGGGGCTCGGGCCGGGGAGCTGTTTTTT. Protein sequence: CASRLGARAGELFF.

A single count supports this clone. This chain joins TRBV28 and TRBJ1-5; D remains unclear. V dropped 2 bases and J dropped 4 bases, with 12 bases sitting between them. The CDR3 extends over 15 amino acids. Germline-derived CDR1 and CDR2 are MDHEN and SYDVKM. CDR3 amino acids: CASSLEVWQNQPQHF. The CDR3 coding sequence is TGTGCCAGCAGTTTAGAGGTCTGGCAGAATCAGCCCCAGCATTTT.

CDR3 bases: TGTGCCAGCACCCGGTCGGGGGGGGGAGAAAAACTGTTTTTT. Translation: CASTRSGGGEKLFF. The chain has TRBV6-1 and TRBJ1-4; weak D call: TRBD1 (5 bases). V was trimmed by 7 bases and J by 8 bases, leaving 17 bases between them. Germline-derived CDR1 and CDR2 are MNHNS and SASEGT. The CDR3 contains 14 residues.

The rearrangement joins TRBV27 to TRBJ2-2; 7 nucleotides match TRBD1. The J segment lost 5 bases and the V segment lost 0 bases, leaving 6 bases of the junction unmatched. Germline CDR1 MNHEY, CDR2 SMNVEV (reference sequence). CDR3 length: 16 residues. In DNA form, the CDR3 reads TGTGCCAGCAGTTTATCGGGGGACAGTTTAACCGGGGAGCTGTTTTTT. As protein: CASSLSGDSLTGELFF.

The chain couples TRBV5-1 to TRBJ1-6; D is ambiguous. Trimming stripped 0 bases from V and 6 bases from J, with 10 bases between. The length of the CDR3 is 15 residues. Germline V CDR1 and CDR2: SGHRS, YFSETQ. CDR3 sequence: CASSLVVGSNSPLHF. For the CDR3, the DNA is TGCGCCAGCAGCTTGGTCGTCGGGAGTAATTCACCCCTCCACTTT.

The rearrangement uses TRBV7-2 and TRBJ1-1, with a weak D call TRBD1 (5 bases). V was shortened by 1 base and J by 9 bases, with 9 bases between the two germline ends. Germline V gives CDR1 SGHTA, CDR2 FQGNSA. This CDR3 is built from 12 residues. In DNA form, the CDR3 reads TGTGCCAGCAGCTTAGGCAGGGAGAAAGCTTTCTTT. Protein sequence: CASSLGREKAFF.

V gene TRBV30 combines with J gene TRBJ2-3; 7 bases are a match to TRBD2. J gave up 2 bases and V 1 base, and 6 bases lay outside the gene matches. The CDR3 is 15 residues long. CDR1 is GTSNPN, CDR2 SVGIG, per germline (reference sequence). As DNA, the CDR3 is TGTGCCTGGAGTGGCCTTCGGGGGGTCACAGATACGCAGTATTTT. Its protein is CAWSGLRGVTDTQYF.

CDR3 region: CASSRAGGRGNTIYF. CDR3 sequence (DNA): TGTGCCAGCAGCAGAGCGGGGGGGCGAGGAAACACCATATATTTT. The gene calls are TRBV5-6 and TRBJ1-3, with a possible D match to TRBD1 (6 bases). This CDR3 comprises 15 residues. The V end lost 4 bases, the J end lost 4 bases, and 15 bases lay between the germline ends. Germline CDR1 reads SGHDT; CDR2 reads YYEEEE.

The rearrangement joins TRBV5-4 to TRBJ1-1; 7 bases are a match to TRBD1. V trimming: 6 bases; J trimming: 12 bases; junction bases outside the gene matches: 11. CDR3 size: 12 residues. Germline V gives CDR1 SGHNT, CDR2 YYREEE (reference sequence). CDR3: CASTDRESGPFF. The CDR3, as DNA: TGTGCCAGCACCGACAGGGAGTCAGGACCTTTCTTT.

This chain uses TRBV15 with TRBJ1-4; 7 bases agree with TRBD1. This CDR3 spans 13 amino acids. From germline, CDR1 is LNHNV and CDR2 YYDKDF (reference sequence). V lost 2 bases, J lost 16 bases, and 10 bases stayed unmatched. CDR3 region: CATSRNRGTEEFF. The CDR3 nucleotides read TGTGCCACCAGCAGAAACAGGGGAACCGAGGAGTTTTTT.

This chain uses TRBV6-5 with TRBJ2-1, with 7 bases fitting TRBD1. Germline V gene lookup returns CDR1 MNHEY and CDR2 SVGAGI. V lost 0 bases to trimming and J lost 2 bases; unmatched junction nucleotides: 4. The CDR3 loop spans 16 amino acids. The CDR3 bases are TGTGCCAGCAGTTACTCGAACAGGGGCCCCTACAATGAGCAGTTCTTC. Protein product: CASSYSNRGPYNEQFF.

J is TRBJ2-1 and V is TRBV11-2; 7 nucleotides agree with TRBD2. The CDR3 spans 14 residues. Germline V gene lookup returns CDR1 SGHAT and CDR2 FQNNGV. V lost 6 bases, J lost 7 bases, and 9 bases stayed unmatched. As DNA, the CDR3 is TGTGCCAGCAGATCCGGCGGGAGTGCAAATGAGCAGTTCTTC. It yields the protein CASRSGGSANEQFF.

The chain is built from TRBV2 and TRBJ2-3, with TRBD2 matching over 11 bases. Trimming at V came to 6 bases and at J to 4 bases, leaving 9 bases not matched to a gene. The CDR3 loop spans 16 amino acids. Germline CDR1 reads SNHLY; CDR2 reads FYNNEI. DNA of the CDR3: TGTGCCAGCAGGCTGACTAGCGGGGCCCCGTCAGATACGCAGTATTTT. Translating it yields CASRLTSGAPSDTQYF.

This chain joins TRBV9 and TRBJ1-4; 7 positions agree with TRBD1. This CDR3 comprises 15 residues. Germline V lookup: CDR1 SGDLS, CDR2 YYNGEE. Trimming removed 2 bases from V and 4 bases from J; junction bases left unmatched: 5. The CDR3 region has the DNA TGTGCCAGCAGCGTCGCAGGGGGGAATAATGAAAAACTGTTTTTT. Its protein product is CASSVAGGNNEKLFF.

The rearrangement links TRBV18 to TRBJ2-7; D is possibly TRBD1 or TRBD2 (5 bases each). Germline V gene lookup returns CDR1 KGHSH and CDR2 LQKENI. V was shortened by 3 bases and J by 3 bases, with 24 bases between the two germline ends. The CDR3 length is 18 residues. The chain's CDR3 is CASSPGTRVYGSYYEQYF. For the CDR3, the DNA is TGTGCCAGCTCACCCGGGACCCGTGTCTATGGTTCTTACTACGAGCAGTACTTC.

This clone was observed a few times. The chain links TRBV6-5 to TRBJ2-7; D is unclear. The CDR3 contains 13 residues. Germline V gene data show CDR1 as MNHEY and CDR2 as SVGAGI. Deletions cut 7 bases from V and 6 bases from J, with 16 bases between. The CDR3 loop reads CASTRAAHGEQYF. The CDR3 nucleotides are TGTGCCAGCACCCGCGCAGCCCACGGCGAGCAGTACTTC.

The rearrangement uses TRBV18 and TRBJ2-5; 8 bases match TRBD2. The length of the CDR3 is 17 residues. The V gene's germline CDR1 is KGHSH and CDR2 LQKENI. V dropped 2 bases and J dropped 0; count of bases not matched to a gene: 8. The CDR3 is CASSPVMASGYQETQYF. The DNA for the CDR3 is TGTGCCAGCTCACCAGTTATGGCTAGCGGGTACCAAGAGACCCAGTACTTC.

As concerns this clone: This likely comes from a read error, as the CDR3 has no conserved phenylalanine or tryptophan at its end. CDR3 in amino acids: CASSVGLAGGTSTDTQYL. Written as DNA, the CDR3 is TGTGCCAGCAGCGTAGGGCTAGCGGGAGGCACTAGCACAGATACGCAGTATCTT. The chain employs TRBV9 and TRBJ2-3, with 11 bases lining up with TRBD2. With 0 bases clipped from V and 0 bases from J, the junction kept 6 bases outside the gene matches. The V gene's germline CDR1 is SGDLS and CDR2 YYNGEE. The CDR3 has 18 amino acids.

The J gene is TRBJ1-3, the V gene TRBV6-1, with D unclear. Germline assignment: CDR1 MNHNS and CDR2 SASEGT. The V end was cut by 1 base, the J end by 0 bases, with 10 bases between. The CDR3 is made up of 16 amino acids. The CDR3 nucleotides are TGTGCCAGCAGTGAAGAGGCTCCAATCTCTGGAAACACCATATATTTT. The encoded protein is CASSEEAPISGNTIYF.